The 3 T cell receptor beta chains presented below share a single source sample, sequenced in a study of response to subunit inactivated influenza vaccine. TCRdb redid the calling of the RT-PCR reads with MiXCR, one entry per CDR3 protein. This table has 600,000 to 700,000 distinct CDR3 sequences, 13% to 15% appearing once. This specimen was PBMCs from blood, taken about 14 days before vaccination. These receptors were collected from a middle-aged man who received an inactivated influenza vaccine.

The J gene is TRBJ2-6, the V gene TRBV7-8; D unclear. This CDR3 has 15 amino acids. Germline V CDR1 and CDR2: SGHVS, FQNEAQ. The ends were cut back, 0 bases at V and 1 base at J, with 4 bases in the middle. The CDR3 region is CASSLAQSGANVLTF. CDR3 DNA: TGTGCCAGCAGCTTAGCTCAGTCTGGGGCCAACGTCCTGACTTTC.

This clonotype was observed a handful of times. The CDR3 coding sequence is TGTGCCAGCAGTCCGATAGGACAGCCGACATACAATGAGCAGTTCTTC. This sequence encodes CASSPIGQPTYNEQFF. This sequence joins TRBV27 and TRBJ2-1; tentatively, D is TRBD1 (6 bases). Germline V gene lookup returns CDR1 MNHEY and CDR2 SMNVEV (reference sequence). V lost 5 bases to trimming and J lost 4 bases, with 18 bases between them. The CDR3 has 16 residues.

This sequence joins TRBV2 and TRBJ2-1, with 14 bases lining up with TRBD2. The length of the CDR3 is 17 residues. CDR1 and CDR2 (germline): SNHLY, FYNNEI. V lost 6 bases, J lost 4 bases, and 8 bases stayed unmatched. The CDR3 loop is CASRMGLAGVLYNEQFF. Here the CDR3 DNA reads TGTGCCAGCAGGATGGGACTAGCGGGGGTGCTTTACAATGAGCAGTTCTTC.